This is a list of T cell receptor beta chains from one sample in a study of blood T cell repertoires in COVID-19. Profiled with immunoSEQ multiplex PCR; TCRdb holds only in-frame clones, not every one. Altogether 290,000 or so clones are present, about 88% being singletons, with the ten largest covering 1% to 1.5%. The sample was peripheral blood. The receptors originated from a man aged 65-85 years with acute or convalescent COVID-19. Each CDR3 is given with its conserved first and last residue. A D gene is named only where the DNA matches it firmly. Expanded clones are given a class, and other clones once, few, many or no size at all.

J gene: TRBJ2-7
V gene: TRBV6-2/TRBV6-3
clone size: .
D gene: TRBD1
CDR3 DNA: TGTGCCAGCAGTCCCAGACAGGGACCCTCCTACGAGCAGTACTTC
CDR3 protein: CASSPRQGPSYEQYF

J gene: TRBJ2-6
V gene: TRBV2
clone size: .
D gene: TRBD1
CDR3 DNA: TGTGCCAGTGGACAGGACTCTGGGGCCAACGTCCTGACTTTC
CDR3 protein: CASGQDSGANVLTF

J gene: TRBJ2-7
V gene: TRBV5-1
clone size: .
D gene: TRBD2
CDR3 DNA: TGCGCCAGCAGCGCCATAGCGGGGTCATCCTACGAGCAGTACTTC
CDR3 protein: CASSAIAGSSYEQYF

J gene: TRBJ2-1
V gene: TRBV6-5
clone size: .
D gene: TRBD2
CDR3 DNA: TGTGCCAGCAGTCCTTTTAGCGGGAACTACAATGAGCAGTTCTTC
CDR3 protein: CASSPFSGNYNEQFF

J gene: TRBJ1-3
V gene: TRBV19
clone size: .
D gene: TRBD1
CDR3 DNA: TGTGCCAGTACCCCCCTAGGCAGGGGGTATGGAAACACCATATATTTT
CDR3 protein: CASTPLGRGYGNTIYF

J gene: TRBJ2-5
V gene: TRBV20-1
clone size: .
D gene: .
CDR3 DNA: TGCAGTGCGCGCCAAGAGACCCAGTACTTC
CDR3 protein: CSARQETQYF

J gene: TRBJ2-1
V gene: TRBV5-1
clone size: .
D gene: TRBD2
CDR3 DNA: TGCGCCAGCAGCGCCCCCTCTAGCGGGGGGCTCAATGAGCAGTTCTTC
CDR3 protein: CASSAPSSGGLNEQFF

J gene: TRBJ1-1
V gene: TRBV6-5
clone size: .
D gene: .
CDR3 DNA: TGTGCCAGACCTCTAGACAGTTGGAACACTGAAGCTTTCTTT
CDR3 protein: CARPLDSWNTEAFF

J gene: TRBJ2-7
V gene: TRBV6-5
clone size: few
D gene: TRBD1
CDR3 DNA: TGTGCCAGCAGTTATCAGACAGGGCCCAACTACGAGCAGTACTTC
CDR3 protein: CASSYQTGPNYEQYF

J gene: TRBJ2-7
V gene: TRBV29-1
clone size: .
D gene: TRBD1
CDR3 DNA: TGCAGCGCGACGACAGGGGGCTTTGCGCAGTACTTC
CDR3 protein: CSATTGGFAQYF

J gene: TRBJ1-6
V gene: TRBV2
clone size: .
D gene: TRBD1
CDR3 DNA: TGTGCCAGCAGTGGACAGGGGAATTCACCCCTCCACTTT
CDR3 protein: CASSGQGNSPLHF

J gene: TRBJ1-1
V gene: TRBV5-4
clone size: .
D gene: .
CDR3 DNA: TGTGCCAGCAGCTTGATGGGGGCCGGGAACACTGAAGCTTTCTTT
CDR3 protein: CASSLMGAGNTEAFF

J gene: TRBJ2-7
V gene: TRBV5-5
clone size: .
D gene: TRBD1
CDR3 DNA: TGTGCCAGCAGCAGACCGGGACAGGGGTGGGAGCAGTACTTC
CDR3 protein: CASSRPGQGWEQYF

J gene: TRBJ2-7
V gene: TRBV28
clone size: .
D gene: TRBD1
CDR3 DNA: TGTGCCAGCAGTTTACAGGGGGCCTCGTACGAGCAGTACTTC
CDR3 protein: CASSLQGASYEQYF

J gene: TRBJ1-1
V gene: TRBV28
clone size: .
D gene: .
CDR3 DNA: TGTGCCAGCAGTTTGTCCGTGACAGGTTTGGTCACTGAAGCTTTCTTT
CDR3 protein: CASSLSVTGLVTEAFF

J gene: TRBJ1-1
V gene: TRBV28
clone size: .
D gene: .
CDR3 DNA: TGTGCCAGCAACCCAGGGGTGGAACCTGGAGCTTTCTTT
CDR3 protein: CASNPGVEPGAFF

J gene: TRBJ2-5
V gene: TRBV7-2
clone size: .
D gene: TRBD2
CDR3 DNA: TGTGCCAGCAGCTTAGGGGGACTAGCGGGGGAGCAAGAGACCCAGTACTTC
CDR3 protein: CASSLGGLAGEQETQYF

J gene: TRBJ1-5
V gene: TRBV10-3
clone size: .
D gene: TRBD1
CDR3 DNA: TGTGCCTTACAGTCCGTAATACAGGGGAGTAATCAGCCCCAGCATTTT
CDR3 protein: CALQSVIQGSNQPQHF

J gene: TRBJ2-5
V gene: TRBV9
clone size: few
D gene: TRBD2
CDR3 DNA: TGTGCCAGCAGCGTGACCCCCGGAGCGGGGGAGACCCAGTACTTC
CDR3 protein: CASSVTPGAGETQYF

J gene: TRBJ2-5
V gene: TRBV6-2/TRBV6-3
clone size: .
D gene: TRBD1
CDR3 DNA: TGTGCCAGCAGTTACTTCGGGACAGGGGAAGAGACCCAGTACTTC
CDR3 protein: CASSYFGTGEETQYF

J gene: TRBJ1-2
V gene: TRBV28
clone size: .
D gene: TRBD1
CDR3 DNA: TGTGCCAGCAGAGGGGGCTCCGGCTACACCTTC
CDR3 protein: CASRGGSGYTF

J gene: TRBJ1-4
V gene: TRBV7-7
clone size: .
D gene: .
CDR3 DNA: TGTGCCAGCAGCTTAAATTTAAGGGGGAAACTGTTTTTT
CDR3 protein: CASSLNLRGKLFF

J gene: TRBJ2-3
V gene: TRBV7-2
clone size: once
D gene: TRBD2
CDR3 DNA: TGTGCCAGCAGCTTAGGCCGTTCCGGGACTAGCATGCATACGCAGTATTTT
CDR3 protein: CASSLGRSGTSMHTQYF

J gene: TRBJ1-2
V gene: TRBV7-9
clone size: few
D gene: .
CDR3 DNA: TGTGCCAGCAGCTTAGAAGTGGGAGGCGGCTACACCTTC
CDR3 protein: CASSLEVGGGYTF